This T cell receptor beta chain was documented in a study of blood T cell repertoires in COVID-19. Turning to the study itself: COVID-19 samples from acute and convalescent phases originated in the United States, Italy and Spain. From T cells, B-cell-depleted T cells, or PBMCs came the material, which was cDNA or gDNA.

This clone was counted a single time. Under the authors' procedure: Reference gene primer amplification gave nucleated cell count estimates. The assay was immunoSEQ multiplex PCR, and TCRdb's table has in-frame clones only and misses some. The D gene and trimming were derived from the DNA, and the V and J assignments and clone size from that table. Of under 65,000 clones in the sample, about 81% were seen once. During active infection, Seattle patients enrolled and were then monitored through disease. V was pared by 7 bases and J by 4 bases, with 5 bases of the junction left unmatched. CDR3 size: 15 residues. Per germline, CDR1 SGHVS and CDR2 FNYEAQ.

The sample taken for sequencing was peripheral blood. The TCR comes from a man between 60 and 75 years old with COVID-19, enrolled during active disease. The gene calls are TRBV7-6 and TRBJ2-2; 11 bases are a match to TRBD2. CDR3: CASTRGLAGTGELFF. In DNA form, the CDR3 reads TGTGCCAGCACGAGAGGACTAGCGGGCACCGGGGAGCTGTTTTTT. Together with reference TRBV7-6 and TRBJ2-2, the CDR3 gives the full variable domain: GAGVSQSPRYKVTKRGQDVALRCDPISGHVSLYWYRQALGQGPEFLTYFNYEAQQDKSGLPNDRFSAERPEGSISTLTIQRTEQRDSAMYRCASTRGLAGTGELFFGEGSRLTVL.